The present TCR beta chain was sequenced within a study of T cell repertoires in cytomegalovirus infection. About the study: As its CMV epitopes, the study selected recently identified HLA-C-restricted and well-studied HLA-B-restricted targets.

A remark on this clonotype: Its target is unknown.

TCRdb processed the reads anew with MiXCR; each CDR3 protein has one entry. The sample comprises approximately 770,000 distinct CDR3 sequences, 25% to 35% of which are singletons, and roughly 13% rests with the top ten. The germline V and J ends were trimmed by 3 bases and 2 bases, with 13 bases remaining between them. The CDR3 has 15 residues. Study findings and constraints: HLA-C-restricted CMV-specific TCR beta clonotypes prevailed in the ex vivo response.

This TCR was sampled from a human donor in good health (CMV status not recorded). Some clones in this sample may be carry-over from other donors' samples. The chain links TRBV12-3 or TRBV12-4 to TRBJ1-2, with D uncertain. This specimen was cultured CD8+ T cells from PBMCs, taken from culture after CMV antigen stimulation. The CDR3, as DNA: TGTGCCAGCAGTTTGGTCGCAAGGTCGAACTATGGCTACACCTTC. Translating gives CASSLVARSNYGYTF.